The entry below gives a single TCR beta chain sequence along with its context. Source study methods: Amplification of reference gene primers provided the estimated nucleated cell counts. Here immunoSEQ multiplex PCR was the method, and the copy in TCRdb shows in-frame clones only, minus some. V and J calls plus clone size are reproduced from that table; the DNA served to infer D and trimming. The profile covers around 230,000 clones, with roughly 90% appearing a single time and approximately 7.6% taken by the ten largest. This specimen comes from a study of blood T cell repertoires in COVID-19. For the study at large: Collection of acute and convalescent COVID-19 samples took place in the United States, Italy and Spain. In each case, the material was cDNA or gDNA derived from T cells, B-cell-depleted T cells, or PBMCs.

CDR1 is SGHTA, CDR2 FQGNSA, per germline. Between the trimmed V and J ends, which lost 5 bases and 7 bases, there was a span of 12 bases. The CDR3 runs to 14 residues. This TCR was sampled from a man aged 60-69 years who had recovered from COVID-19. V is TRBV7-2 and J is TRBJ1-6; D gene unclear. The specimen was peripheral blood. The CDR3 region is CASSLVRLNSPLHF. The CDR3 nucleotides are TGTGCCAGCAGCCTGGTCAGGTTGAATTCACCCCTCCACTTT.